The present TCR beta chain was sequenced within a study of cytomegalovirus exposure and HLA in healthy donors. Regarding the study as a whole: In an earlier analysis, most TCR beta V segments were productive about 90% or about 30% of the time. The number of N-insertions in an Asian-associated ancestry cluster was reportedly below the approximately 690-donor mean in a later analysis. Most TCR sequences were seen very rarely across donors, but some public TCRs occurred in many.

Both 60 Vbeta primers and 13 Jbeta primers went into the PCR. Libraries were prepared by immunoSEQ multiplex PCR; TCRdb keeps only in-frame clonotypes and omits some of them. The sample consists of 150,000 to 200,000 clones, more than 60% of them appearing once. Germline V CDR1 and CDR2: LNHNV, YYDKDF (reference sequence). The ends were cut back, 0 bases at V and 6 bases at J, with 9 bases in the middle. This CDR3 spans 14 amino acids. This clone was seen once. What it binds is not known. The rearrangement joins TRBV15 to TRBJ1-5, with a tentative D call TRBD1 (5 bases). The source material was PBMCs. The TCR was taken from a woman in her 30s in good health and CMV-seronegative. CDR3 residues: CATSRDLGPQPQHF. CDR3 nucleotide sequence: TGTGCCACCAGCAGAGATTTGGGGCCTCAGCCCCAGCATTTT.